Included here is one TCR beta chain sequence, with context. These data come from a study of shared clonotypes between healthy human individuals. Study overall: Per donor, three plates held CD4 naive cells, three held CD4 memory, two held CD8 naive and one held CD8 memory.

Replicate sorted-subset PCRs were loaded with about 0.2 ug DNA, 31,000 or so T cell genomes. Using immunoSEQ multiplex PCR, the repertoire was profiled, and TCRdb retains in-frame clones only, with some absent. The table lists around 580,000 clones, roughly 98% of them singletons, with 0.3% in the top ten. Terminally differentiated effector memory CD45RA+ cells were left out of the naive CD8 fraction, which was CD45RO-negative and positively selected for CCR7. The CDR3 totals 16 residues. V was clipped by 4 bases and J by 4 bases; unmatched bases: 13. Germline CDR1 and CDR2: SGHTA and FQGTGA. Input material: naive CD8+ T cells sorted from blood. The chain combines TRBV7-3 with TRBJ2-7; TRBD1 matches at 7 bases. This TCR was recovered from a man aged 25-45 years in good health. The CDR3 here is CASSSVWTGNSYEQYF. In DNA, the CDR3 is TGTGCCAGCAGCTCGGTTTGGACAGGAAACTCATACGAGCAGTACTTC. Using reference TRBV7-3 and TRBJ2-7 for the parts outside the CDR3, the full variable domain is GAGVSQTPSNKVTEKGKYVELRCDPISGHTALYWYRQSLGQGPEFLIYFQGTGAADDSGLPNDRFFAVRPEGSVSTLKIQRTERGDSAVYLCASSSVWTGNSYEQYFGPGTRLTVT.